This TCR beta chain stems from a study of blood T cells in healthy people across ages. The J segment lost 5 bases and the V segment lost 1 base, leaving 13 bases of the junction unmatched. Germline CDR1 reads LGHDT; CDR2 reads YNNKEL (reference sequence). The CDR3 has 17 residues. The use of a sample-barcoded 5' primer and a J-beta primer mix characterized a second PCR of about 7 to 12 cycles. TCRdb passed the 5' RACE reads through MiXCR, listing each CDR3 protein once. Of around 1,000,000 distinct CDR3 sequences listed, approximately 26% were seen once; the top ten hold around 0.7%. These data are also associated with another study on T cells of mothers and their children.

The clonotype originates from a girl aged 2-9 years in good health. This chain joins TRBV3-1 and TRBJ2-5; 7 bases fit TRBD1. Source material: blood. In DNA form, the CDR3 reads TGTGCCAGCAGCCAAGGGCCCCCAGCGACAGGGCAGGAGACCCAGTACTTC. Amino acid sequence: CASSQGPPATGQETQYF.